The 18 T cell receptor beta chains given below trace back to one sample, sequenced in a study of blood T cell repertoires in COVID-19. Clones were sequenced by immunoSEQ multiplex PCR, and TCRdb holds only the in-frame ones, with some missing. The table has approximately 140,000 clones, 70% to 90% seen once. What was sequenced was peripheral blood. The receptors derive from a man between 65 and 85 years old with acute or convalescent COVID-19.

The CDR3 loop is CSASIIAKNIQYF. The CDR3 DNA follows: TGCAGTGCTAGTATTATAGCCAAAAACATTCAGTACTTC. This chain links TRBV20-1 with TRBJ2-4; D not certain. The V and J ends lost 3 bases and 0 bases respectively, with 6 bases between them. Germline CDR1 and CDR2: DFQATT and SNEGSKA (reference sequence). This CDR3 region has 13 residues.

The chain has TRBV5-1 and TRBJ1-4; 11 bases line up with TRBD1. The germline CDR1 and CDR2 sequences are SGHRS and YFSETQ. The CDR3 loop spans 18 amino acids. V lost 2 bases to trimming and J lost 0 bases; unmatched junction nucleotides: 6. CDR3 DNA: TGCGCCAGCAGCTTTACAGGACAGGGGGCCACAACTAATGAAAAACTGTTTTTT. It translates to CASSFTGQGATTNEKLFF. Variable domain in full (rest from reference TRBV5-1 and TRBJ1-4): KAGVTQTPRYLIKTRGQQVTLSCSPISGHRSVSWYQQTPGQGLQFLFEYFSETQRNKGNFPGRFSGRQFSNSRSEMNVSTLELGDSALYLCASSFTGQGATTNEKLFFGSGTQLSVL.

The chain has TRBV28 and TRBJ2-7; TRBD2 might be the D (6 bases). CDR3 size: 14 residues. Per the germline V gene, CDR1 is MDHEN and CDR2 is SYDVKM. V was cut by 3 bases and J by 4 bases, with 13 bases left in between. The CDR3 loop reads CASSFSRRGYEQYF. In nucleotides, the CDR3 is TGTGCCAGCAGTTTCAGTCGGAGGGGTTACGAGCAGTACTTC. Variable domain in full (rest from reference TRBV28 and TRBJ2-7): DVKVTQSSRYLVKRTGEKVFLECVQDMDHENMFWYRQDPGLGLRLIYFSYDVKMKEKGDIPEGYSVSREKKERFSLILESASTNQTSMYLCASSFSRRGYEQYFGPGTRLTVT.

The gene calls are TRBV5-1 and TRBJ2-3, with 13 nucleotides matching TRBD2. Trimming removed 4 bases from V and 3 bases from J; junction bases left unmatched: 5. Germline V gene sequence: CDR1 SGHRS, CDR2 YFSETQ. The CDR3 totals 16 residues. In DNA form, the CDR3 reads TGCGCCAGCAGCACCGGACTAGCGGGAGTAACAGATACGCAGTATTTT. Translating it yields CASSTGLAGVTDTQYF.

The chain employs TRBV6-5 and TRBJ2-2; TRBD1 might be the D (6 bases). From germline, CDR1 is MNHEY and CDR2 SVGAGI. V lost 0 bases and J 8 bases, leaving 7 bases between the germline ends. This CDR3 comprises 13 residues. For the CDR3, the DNA is TGTGCCAGCAGTTACTCGAGGGGGGGGGAGCTGTTTTTT. It translates to CASSYSRGGELFF.

This clone was observed a few times. The chain couples TRBV9 to TRBJ2-3, with 7 bases aligning to TRBD2. Trimming at V came to 3 bases and at J to 5 bases, leaving 9 bases not matched to a gene. This CDR3 is 15 amino acids long. The germline gives CDR1 SGDLS, CDR2 YYNGEE. The CDR3 nucleotides are TGTGCCAGCAGCGATGGCGGGAGAAGGATAGATACGCAGTATTTT. This encodes CASSDGGRRIDTQYF.

This clone was seen once. This chain links TRBV3-1 (or the pseudogene TRBV3-2) with TRBJ2-7, with TRBD2 matching over 11 bases. This CDR3 is 16 amino acids long. V trimming: 4 bases; J trimming: 7 bases; junction bases outside the gene matches: 12. Germline V CDR1 and CDR2: LGHDT, YNNKEL (reference sequence). CDR3 loop: CASSPYLGTSGGEQYF. For the CDR3, the DNA is TGTGCCAGCAGCCCTTACCTCGGGACTAGCGGAGGGGAGCAGTACTTC.

The chain employs TRBV5-4 and TRBJ1-1; 8 bases are a match to TRBD1. This CDR3 has 15 amino acids. Trimming removed 5 bases from V and 2 bases from J; junction bases left unmatched: 8. Germline V gene lookup returns CDR1 SGHNT and CDR2 YYREEE (reference sequence). The CDR3 sequence is CASSQDRVGNTEAFF. The CDR3 DNA sequence: TGTGCCAGCAGTCAGGACAGGGTAGGAAACACTGAAGCTTTCTTT.

This clone was seen a handful of times. This chain joins TRBV2 and TRBJ1-5; D uncertain. This CDR3 comprises 14 residues. V was trimmed by 6 bases and J by 6 bases, leaving 15 bases between them. Germline assignment: CDR1 SNHLY and CDR2 FYNNEI. Here the CDR3 reads CASSLEAASQPQHF. In DNA, the CDR3 is TGTGCCAGCAGCCTGGAGGCAGCGTCTCAGCCCCAGCATTTT.

The chain carries TRBV5-6 and TRBJ1-6, with 7 bases lining up with TRBD1. The V segment lost 4 bases and the J segment 8 bases; nucleotides outside the gene matches: 6. CDR1 is SGHDT and CDR2 is YYEEEE in the germline V gene. The CDR3 is 14 amino acids. The CDR3 sequence: CASSIRDSYSPLHF. The CDR3 DNA sequence: TGTGCCAGCAGCATCCGGGACAGCTATTCACCCCTCCACTTT.

The chain recombines TRBV5-8 with TRBJ1-1; unclear D gene. Germline V gene data show CDR1 as SGHTS and CDR2 as YDEGEE. There are 13 residues in the CDR3. V lost 2 bases to trimming and J lost 1 base, with 6 bases between them. The CDR3 bases are TGTGCCAGCAGCTTCGCACAGAACACTGAAGCTTTCTTT. This gives the protein CASSFAQNTEAFF. Supplemented by reference TRBV5-8 and TRBJ1-1, the full variable domain reads EAGVTQSPTHLIKTRGQQATLRCSPISGHTSVYWYQQALGLGLQFLLWYDEGEERNRGNFPPRFSGRQFPNYSSELNVNALELEDSALYLCASSFAQNTEAFFGQGTRLTVV.

V gene TRBV7-9 combines with J gene TRBJ2-1, with D tentatively TRBD2 (6 bases). Germline CDR1 and CDR2: SEHNR and FQNEAQ (reference sequence). CDR3 size: 16 residues. V was cut by 7 bases and J by 0 bases, with 16 bases left in between. Here the CDR3 reads CASTNEGGTSYNEQFF. In nucleotides, the CDR3 is TGTGCCAGCACCAACGAGGGAGGTACCTCCTACAATGAGCAGTTCTTC.

This clone was observed a handful of times. J is TRBJ1-6 and V is TRBV28, with TRBD1 as a possible D gene (6 bases). Germline V gives CDR1 MDHEN, CDR2 SYDVKM. V was clipped by 8 bases and J by 7 bases, with 15 bases between them. This CDR3 region has 14 residues. In DNA form, the CDR3 reads TGTGCCAGCTCTGGTGGGACAAGGAATTCACCCCTCCACTTT. It is translated as CASSGGTRNSPLHF. Looking up the rest from reference TRBV28 and TRBJ1-6 gives the full variable domain: DVKVTQSSRYLVKRTGEKVFLECVQDMDHENMFWYRQDPGLGLRLIYFSYDVKMKEKGDIPEGYSVSREKKERFSLILESASTNQTSMYLCASSGGTRNSPLHFGNGTRLTVT.

The CDR3 coding sequence is TGCGCCAGCAGTCCCGACTCTGCCTACAATGAGCAGTTCTTC. Its protein is CASSPDSAYNEQFF. V and J are TRBV4-3 and TRBJ2-1; D unclear. With 6 bases removed from V and 2 bases from J, the gap between germline ends came to 11 bases. CDR1 LGHNA and CDR2 YSLEER come from the germline V gene. This CDR3 region has 14 residues.

The J gene is TRBJ1-3, the V gene TRBV3-1 (or the pseudogene TRBV3-2); D ambiguous. This CDR3 comprises 15 residues. Per the germline V gene, CDR1 is LGHDT and CDR2 is YNNKEL (reference sequence). Trimming left V 0 bases short and J 2 bases short, with 8 bases between. CDR3 loop: CASSQDPGTGNTIYF. DNA of the CDR3: TGTGCCAGCAGCCAAGACCCGGGGACTGGAAACACCATATATTTT.

This clone has a handful of counts. This chain joins TRBV27 and TRBJ2-1, with 7 nucleotides matching TRBD2. V trimming: 5 bases; J trimming: 3 bases; junction bases outside the gene matches: 10. The CDR3 is 16 amino acids. The V gene's germline CDR1 is MNHEY and CDR2 SMNVEV (reference sequence). CDR3 residues: CASSPASGYDYNEQFF. In nucleotides, the CDR3 is TGTGCCAGCAGTCCAGCTAGCGGATACGACTACAATGAGCAGTTCTTC.

Details on this clone: At one end, the junction sequence differs from germline, possibly due to a read error. The chain uses TRBV7-9 and TRBJ2-1; TRBD2 agrees at 14 bases. The CDR3 has 17 amino acids. Germline CDR1 is SEHNR and CDR2 is FQNEAQ (reference sequence). This chain's CDR3 is CASRLGGTSGSDNEQFF. CDR3 sequence (DNA): TGTGCCAGCAGGTTAGGGGGGACTAGCGGGAGTGACAATGAGCAGTTCTTC.

This chain joins TRBV24-1 and TRBJ2-1; weak D call: TRBD2 (5 bases). The germline V gene has CDR1 KGHDR and CDR2 SFDVKD. This CDR3 contains 15 residues. Trimming took off 2 bases at V and 4 bases at J, with 11 bases between the two ends. In DNA, the CDR3 is TGTGCCACCAGTGATTGGAGGACCCAGTACAATGAGCAGTTCTTC. Translating it yields CATSDWRTQYNEQFF.